This T cell receptor (beta chain) was observed in a study of OX40 agonist ivuxolimab in advanced cancers. Study-level information: Partial responses were observed in three patients, of whom one had hepatocellular carcinoma and two had cutaneous melanoma. Study-level findings and limits: CD4+ and CD8+ T cells in blood underwent clonal expansion by week 6 at 0.1 to 3.0 mg/kg.

As to this clone: The antigen is undetermined.

The CDR3 runs 15 residues. With 5 bases removed from V and 0 bases from J, the gap between germline ends came to 13 bases. Germline CDR1 is SGHTA and CDR2 is FQGTGA. The protocol was immunoSEQ multiplex PCR, while the TCRdb copy is restricted to in-frame clones and leaves out a portion. This sample has over 15,000 clones, with roughly 81% found just once. The clonotype was recovered from an adult with an advanced solid tumor such as melanoma, head and neck, liver or kidney cancer. The source material was CD4+ or CD8+ T cells sorted from blood, sampled in a trial of the OX40 agonist ivuxolimab. V and J are TRBV7-3 and TRBJ2-5, with a possible D match to TRBD2 (6 bases). The CDR3 sequence is CASSPGRGYQETQYF. DNA for the CDR3: TGTGCCAGCAGCCCAGGTCGGGGGTACCAAGAGACCCAGTACTTC.